This TCR beta chain was captured in a study of blood T cells in healthy people across ages. Germline CDR1 reads DFQATT; CDR2 reads SNEGSKA (reference sequence). V was pared by 4 bases and J by 0 bases, with 7 bases of the junction left unmatched. This CDR3 is 15 amino acids long. Through a sample-barcoded 5' primer and a J-beta primer mix, a second PCR was run for roughly 7 to 11 cycles. TCRdb reprocessed the 5' RACE reads via MiXCR and lists one record per CDR3 protein. The data contain approximately 1,700,000 distinct CDR3 sequences, about two fifths of them seen just once; the ten biggest clones take up around 23%.

The V gene is TRBV20-1, the J gene TRBJ2-3, with 7 nucleotides matching TRBD2. This clonotype was obtained from a human donor in good health. Sequenced material: blood. The CDR3 sequence is CSAMREGPSTDTQYF. The CDR3 DNA sequence: TGCAGTGCTATGAGGGAGGGGCCAAGCACAGATACGCAGTATTTT.